These 9 T cell receptor beta chains were sequenced from one sample in a study of cytomegalovirus exposure and HLA in healthy donors. 60 Vbeta and 13 Jbeta primers were used in PCR. The table came from immunoSEQ multiplex PCR; TCRdb's copy has only in-frame clones and leaves some out. The table lists 100,000 or so clones, approximately 85% of them singletons, with about 5% in the top ten. Material: PBMCs. The receptor set was obtained from a man aged 35-49 years in good health and CMV-seropositive.

The genes are TRBV2 and TRBJ1-2; D is undetermined. V dropped 4 bases and J dropped 7 bases, with 10 bases sitting between them. Germline CDR1 and CDR2: SNHLY and FYNNEI. The CDR3 has 12 amino acids. The DNA of the CDR3 is TGTGCCAGCAGTGTTATGGCAGTTGGCTACACCTTC. Protein sequence: CASSVMAVGYTF.

This clone was observed a single time. The chain couples TRBV15 to TRBJ2-2; D gene ambiguous. Germline lookup yields CDR1 LNHNV and CDR2 YYDKDF (reference sequence). The CDR3 length is 15 residues. Between the trimmed V and J ends, which lost 0 bases and 7 bases, there was a span of 12 bases. CDR3 region: CATSRDPRDGGELFF. For the CDR3, the DNA is TGTGCCACCAGCAGAGATCCCCGAGATGGCGGGGAGCTGTTTTTT.

The chain recombines TRBV7-9 with TRBJ2-7; no clear D gene. The germline V and J ends were trimmed by 2 bases and 7 bases, with 6 bases remaining between them. This CDR3 has 11 residues. CDR1 and CDR2 (germline): SEHNR, FQNEAQ (reference sequence). The CDR3 nucleotides read TGTGCCAGCAGCTTAATCGGGGAGCAGTACTTC. This translates into CASSLIGEQYF.

The rearrangement joins TRBV19 to TRBJ1-1, with D maybe TRBD1 (5 bases). Germline assignment: CDR1 LNHDA and CDR2 SQIVND (reference sequence). The V and J ends lost 5 bases and 4 bases respectively, with 17 bases between them. CDR3 length: 15 amino acids. For the CDR3, the DNA is TGTGCCAGTAGTCTCCTAGGCGGGGGGGTCACTGAAGCTTTCTTT. Its protein product is CASSLLGGGVTEAFF.

The J gene is TRBJ2-5, the V gene TRBV5-4; D might be TRBD1 (5 bases). This CDR3 comprises 15 residues. The germline V gene encodes CDR1 SGHNT and CDR2 YYREEE (reference sequence). The ends were cut back, 4 bases at V and 7 bases at J, with 20 bases in the middle. In DNA, the CDR3 is TGTGCCAGCAGCCAAAGGACGATAGTCCAGGGGACCCAGTACTTC. Amino acid sequence: CASSQRTIVQGTQYF.

The rearrangement links TRBV18 to TRBJ1-5, with D perhaps TRBD1 (5 bases). The germline gives CDR1 KGHSH, CDR2 LQKENI. V gave up 2 bases and J gave up 5 bases, with 10 bases separating them. There are 14 residues in the CDR3. The CDR3 region has the DNA TGTGCCAGCTCACCAAGGGGTCCCGATCAGCCCCAGCATTTT. It specifies CASSPRGPDQPQHF.

There are a few counts of this clone. The chain carries TRBV11-2 and TRBJ1-1; D uncertain. Germline loops: CDR1 SGHAT, CDR2 FQNNGV. Trimming removed 1 base at V and 1 base at J, with 7 bases between. The CDR3 is 14 residues long. The CDR3 nucleotides read TGTGCCAGCAGCTTAGCGTCGGGGAACACTGAAGCTTTCTTT. Protein: CASSLASGNTEAFF.

The rearrangement links TRBV5-1 to TRBJ2-1, with 7 bases matching TRBD2. The V and J ends lost 4 bases and 8 bases, in that order; junction bases with no gene match: 15. This CDR3 region has 16 residues. Germline V gene data show CDR1 as SGHRS and CDR2 as YFSETQ. The CDR3 nucleotides read TGCGCCAGCAGCCGTATCACCACTAGCGTTGGCGATGAGCAGTTCTTC. Translating gives CASSRITTSVGDEQFF. Supplemented by reference TRBV5-1 and TRBJ2-1, the full variable domain reads KAGVTQTPRYLIKTRGQQVTLSCSPISGHRSVSWYQQTPGQGLQFLFEYFSETQRNKGNFPGRFSGRQFSNSRSEMNVSTLELGDSALYLCASSRITTSVGDEQFFGPGTRLTVL.

This clone was seen a few times. The V call is TRBV5-4, the J call TRBJ1-1; a weak D match, TRBD1 (5 bases). CDR1 SGHNT and CDR2 YYREEE come from the germline V gene (reference sequence). V lost 3 bases and J 4 bases, leaving 10 bases between the germline ends. The CDR3 length is 13 residues. The CDR3 DNA reads TGTGCCAGCAGCTCCGGCAGGGCCACTGAAGCTTTCTTT. Translating it yields CASSSGRATEAFF.